This paragraph reports one TCR beta chain. The antigen is unknown. Other DNA sequences in this specimen translate into the identical CDR3. The data derive from a study of OX40 agonist ivuxolimab in advanced cancers. About the study: Patients were treated with ivuxolimab, an agonistic anti-OX40 (CD134) antibody. Whole-study results and caveats: In CD8+ T cells, expanded clones were on average more numerous than in CD4+.

Here immunoSEQ multiplex PCR was the method, and the copy in TCRdb shows in-frame clones only, minus some. The sample yields 50,000 to 75,000 clones, roughly 84% seen once. This CDR3 is 13 amino acids long. Germline-derived CDR1 and CDR2 are MNHNS and SASEGT. V gave up 4 bases and J gave up 4 bases; unmatched junction bases: 4. Anyone with autoimmune disease history or systemic immunosuppression was excluded. V usage is TRBV6-1 and J usage is TRBJ2-7; 7 positions match TRBD1. This material consisted of CD4+ or CD8+ T cells sorted from blood, taken in a trial of the OX40 agonist ivuxolimab. This receptor was taken from an adult with an advanced solid tumor such as melanoma, head and neck, liver or kidney cancer. This CDR3 reads CASSGGQRYEQYF. The CDR3 DNA reads TGTGCCAGCAGTGGGGGACAGAGATACGAGCAGTACTTC.